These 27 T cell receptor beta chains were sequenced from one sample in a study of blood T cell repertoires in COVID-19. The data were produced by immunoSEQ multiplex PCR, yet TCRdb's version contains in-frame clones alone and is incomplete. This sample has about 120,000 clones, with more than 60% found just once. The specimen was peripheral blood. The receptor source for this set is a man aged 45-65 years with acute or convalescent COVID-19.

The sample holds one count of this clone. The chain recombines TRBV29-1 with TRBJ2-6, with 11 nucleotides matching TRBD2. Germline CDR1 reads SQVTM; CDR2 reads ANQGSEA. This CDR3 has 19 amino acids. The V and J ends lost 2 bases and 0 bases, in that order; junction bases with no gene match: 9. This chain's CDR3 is CSVESVVAGGVSGANVLTF. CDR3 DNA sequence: TGCAGCGTTGAAAGTGTCGTAGCGGGAGGGGTCTCTGGGGCCAACGTCCTGACTTTC.

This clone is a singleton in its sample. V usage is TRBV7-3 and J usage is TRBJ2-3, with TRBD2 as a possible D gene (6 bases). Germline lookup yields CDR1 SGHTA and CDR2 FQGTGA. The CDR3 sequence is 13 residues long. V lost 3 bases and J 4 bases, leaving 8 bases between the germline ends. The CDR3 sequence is CASSFPGADTQYF. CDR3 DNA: TGTGCCAGCAGCTTCCCGGGGGCAGATACGCAGTATTTT.

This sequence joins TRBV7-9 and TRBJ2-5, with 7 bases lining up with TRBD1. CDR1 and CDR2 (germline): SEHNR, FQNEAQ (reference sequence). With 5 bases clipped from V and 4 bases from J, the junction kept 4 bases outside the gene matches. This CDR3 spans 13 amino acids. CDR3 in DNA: TGTGCCAGCAGCGCCCGACAGGGAGAGACCCAGTACTTC. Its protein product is CASSARQGETQYF.

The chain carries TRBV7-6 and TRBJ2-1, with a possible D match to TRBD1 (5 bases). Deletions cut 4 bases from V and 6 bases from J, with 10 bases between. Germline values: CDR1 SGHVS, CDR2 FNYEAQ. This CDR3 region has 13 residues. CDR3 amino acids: CASSSRDVNEQFF. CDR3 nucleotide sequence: TGTGCCAGCAGCTCCAGGGATGTCAATGAGCAGTTCTTC.

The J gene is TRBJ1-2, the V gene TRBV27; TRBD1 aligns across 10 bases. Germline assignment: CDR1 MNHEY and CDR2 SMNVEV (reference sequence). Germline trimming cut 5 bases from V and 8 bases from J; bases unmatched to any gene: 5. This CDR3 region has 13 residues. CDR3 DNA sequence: TGTGCCAGCAGTCGACAGGGGGCTGTCGGCTACACCTTC. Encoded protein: CASSRQGAVGYTF.

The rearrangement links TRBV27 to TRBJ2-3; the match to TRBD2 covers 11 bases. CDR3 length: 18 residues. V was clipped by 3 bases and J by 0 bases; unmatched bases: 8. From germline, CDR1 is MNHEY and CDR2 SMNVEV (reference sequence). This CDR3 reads CASSFYPSGGSSTDTQYF. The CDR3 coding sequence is TGTGCCAGCAGTTTCTACCCTAGCGGGGGGTCAAGCACAGATACGCAGTATTTT.

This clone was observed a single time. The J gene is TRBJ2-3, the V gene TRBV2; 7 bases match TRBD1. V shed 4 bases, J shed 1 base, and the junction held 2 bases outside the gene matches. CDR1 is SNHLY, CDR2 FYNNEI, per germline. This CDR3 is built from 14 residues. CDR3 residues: CASSGDRGTDTQYF. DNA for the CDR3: TGTGCCAGCAGTGGAGACAGGGGCACAGATACGCAGTATTTT.

CDR3 region: CASSIGTGKDSRAFF. The CDR3 DNA reads as TGTGCCAGCAGCATAGGGACAGGTAAGGATTCTCGAGCTTTCTTT. The V and J genes are TRBV12-1 and TRBJ1-1; the table gives TRBD1 as D, unverified against the DNA. TRBV12-1 is an annotated pseudogene. The CDR3 covers 15 residues.

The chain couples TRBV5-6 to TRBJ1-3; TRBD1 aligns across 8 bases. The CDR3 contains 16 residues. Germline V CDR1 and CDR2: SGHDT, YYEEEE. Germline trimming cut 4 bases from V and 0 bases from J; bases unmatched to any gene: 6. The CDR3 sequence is CASSQTGGFSGNTIYF. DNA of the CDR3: TGTGCCAGCAGCCAAACAGGGGGTTTCTCTGGAAACACCATATATTTT. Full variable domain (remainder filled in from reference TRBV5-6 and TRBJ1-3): DAGVTQSPTHLIKTRGQQVTLRCSPKSGHDTVSWYQQALGQGPQFIFQYYEEEERQRGNFPDRFSGHQFPNYSSELNVNALLLGDSALYLCASSQTGGFSGNTIYFGEGSWLTVV.

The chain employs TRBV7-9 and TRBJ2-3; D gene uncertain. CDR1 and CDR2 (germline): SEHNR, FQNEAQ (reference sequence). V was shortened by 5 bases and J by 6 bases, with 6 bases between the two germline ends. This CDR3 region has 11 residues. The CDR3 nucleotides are TGTGCCAGCAGCCCCAGGGATACGCAGTATTTT. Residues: CASSPRDTQYF.

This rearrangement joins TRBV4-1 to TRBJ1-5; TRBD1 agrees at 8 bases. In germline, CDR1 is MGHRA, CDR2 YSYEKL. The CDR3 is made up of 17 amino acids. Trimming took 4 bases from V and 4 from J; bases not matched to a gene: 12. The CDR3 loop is CASSPGTVRGLNQPQHF. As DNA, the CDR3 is TGCGCCAGCAGCCCCGGAACGGTCAGGGGGCTAAATCAGCCCCAGCATTTT.

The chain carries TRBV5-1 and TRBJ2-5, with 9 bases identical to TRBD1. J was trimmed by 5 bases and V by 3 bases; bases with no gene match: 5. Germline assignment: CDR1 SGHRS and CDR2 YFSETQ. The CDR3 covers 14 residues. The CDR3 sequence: CASSSGQGVETQYF. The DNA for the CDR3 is TGCGCCAGCAGCTCGGGACAGGGTGTGGAGACCCAGTACTTC.

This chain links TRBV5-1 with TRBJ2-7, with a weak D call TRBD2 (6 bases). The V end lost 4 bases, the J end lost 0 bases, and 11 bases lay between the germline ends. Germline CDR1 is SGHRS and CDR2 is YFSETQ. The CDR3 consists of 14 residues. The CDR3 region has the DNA TGCGCCAGCAGCCCCGGGGGAAGCTCCTACGAGCAGTACTTC. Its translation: CASSPGGSSYEQYF.

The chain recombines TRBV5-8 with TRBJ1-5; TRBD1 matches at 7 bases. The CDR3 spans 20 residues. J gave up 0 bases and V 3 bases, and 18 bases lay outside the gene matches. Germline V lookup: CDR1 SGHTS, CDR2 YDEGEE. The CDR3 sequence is CASSYIDVLRGPYSNQPQHF. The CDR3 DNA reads TGTGCCAGCAGCTACATCGATGTTTTAAGGGGGCCCTATAGCAATCAGCCCCAGCATTTT.

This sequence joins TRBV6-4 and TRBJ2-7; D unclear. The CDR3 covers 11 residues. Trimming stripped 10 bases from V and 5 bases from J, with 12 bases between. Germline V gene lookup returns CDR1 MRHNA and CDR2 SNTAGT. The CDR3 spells CANAACDEQYF. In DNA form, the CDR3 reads TGTGCCAACGCGGCGTGTGACGAGCAGTACTTC.

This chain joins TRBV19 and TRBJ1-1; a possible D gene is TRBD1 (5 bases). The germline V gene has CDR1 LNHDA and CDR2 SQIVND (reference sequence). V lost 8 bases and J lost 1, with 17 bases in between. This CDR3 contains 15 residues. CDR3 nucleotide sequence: TGTGCCAGTCGGCTCCCCGCAGGGCGGAACACTGAAGCTTTCTTT. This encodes CASRLPAGRNTEAFF.

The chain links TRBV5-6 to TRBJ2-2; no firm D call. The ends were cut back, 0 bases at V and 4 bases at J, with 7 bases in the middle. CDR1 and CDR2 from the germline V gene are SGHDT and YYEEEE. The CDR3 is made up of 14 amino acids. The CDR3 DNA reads TGTGCCAGCAGCTTGGAGCCAATCACCGGGGAGCTGTTTTTT. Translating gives CASSLEPITGELFF.

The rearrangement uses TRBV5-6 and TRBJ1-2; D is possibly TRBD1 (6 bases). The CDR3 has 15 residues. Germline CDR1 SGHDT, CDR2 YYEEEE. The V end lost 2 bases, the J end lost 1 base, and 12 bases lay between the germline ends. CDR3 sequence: CASSLAGANNYGYTF. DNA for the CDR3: TGTGCCAGCAGCTTAGCAGGGGCGAATAACTATGGCTACACCTTC.

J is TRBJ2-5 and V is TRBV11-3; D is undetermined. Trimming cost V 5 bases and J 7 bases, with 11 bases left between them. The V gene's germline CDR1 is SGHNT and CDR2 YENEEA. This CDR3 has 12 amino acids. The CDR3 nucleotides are TGTGCCAGCAGCCTTCCCCTCGGGACCCAGTACTTC. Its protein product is CASSLPLGTQYF.

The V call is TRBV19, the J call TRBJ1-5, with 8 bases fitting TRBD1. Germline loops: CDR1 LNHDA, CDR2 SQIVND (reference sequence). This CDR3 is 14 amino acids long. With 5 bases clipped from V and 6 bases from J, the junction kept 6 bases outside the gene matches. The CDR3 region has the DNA TGTGCCAGTAGTGACAGGGGATTAGGTCAGCCCCAGCATTTT. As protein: CASSDRGLGQPQHF.

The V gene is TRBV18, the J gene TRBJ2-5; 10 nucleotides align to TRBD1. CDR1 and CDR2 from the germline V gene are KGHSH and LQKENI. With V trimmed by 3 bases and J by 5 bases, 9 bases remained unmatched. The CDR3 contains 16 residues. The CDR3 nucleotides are TGTGCCAGCTCACCGAGACCGACAGGGGGCGGGGAGACCCAGTACTTC. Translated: CASSPRPTGGGETQYF.

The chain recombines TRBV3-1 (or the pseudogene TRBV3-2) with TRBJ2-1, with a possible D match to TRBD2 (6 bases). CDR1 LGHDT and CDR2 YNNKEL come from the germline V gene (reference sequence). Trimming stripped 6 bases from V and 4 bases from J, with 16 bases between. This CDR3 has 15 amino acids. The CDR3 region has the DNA TGTGCCAGCAGACCCCCGGGTAGCGGTTACAATGAGCAGTTCTTC. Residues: CASRPPGSGYNEQFF.

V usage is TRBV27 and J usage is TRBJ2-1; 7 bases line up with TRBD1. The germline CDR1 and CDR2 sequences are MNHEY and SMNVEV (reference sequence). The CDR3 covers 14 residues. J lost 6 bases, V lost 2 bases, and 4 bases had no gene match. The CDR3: CASSLVTGPNEQFF. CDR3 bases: TGTGCCAGCAGTTTAGTGACAGGGCCCAATGAGCAGTTCTTC.

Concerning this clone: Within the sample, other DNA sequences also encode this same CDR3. CDR3 nucleotides: TGTGCCAGCAGCTTAGGGCTGGGGGGCACTGAAGCTTTCTTT. Amino acids: CASSLGLGGTEAFF. V is TRBV7-9 and J is TRBJ1-1; TRBD1 is a possible D gene (5 bases). This CDR3 is built from 14 residues. Germline CDR1 reads SEHNR; CDR2 reads FQNEAQ (reference sequence). V lost 1 base, J lost 4 bases, and 10 bases lay in between.

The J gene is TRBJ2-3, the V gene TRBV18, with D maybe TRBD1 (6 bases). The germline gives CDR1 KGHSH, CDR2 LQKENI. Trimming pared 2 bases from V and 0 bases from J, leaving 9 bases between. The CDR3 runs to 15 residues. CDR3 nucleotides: TGTGCCAGCTCACCAGGACAGCCTAGCACAGATACGCAGTATTTT. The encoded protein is CASSPGQPSTDTQYF.

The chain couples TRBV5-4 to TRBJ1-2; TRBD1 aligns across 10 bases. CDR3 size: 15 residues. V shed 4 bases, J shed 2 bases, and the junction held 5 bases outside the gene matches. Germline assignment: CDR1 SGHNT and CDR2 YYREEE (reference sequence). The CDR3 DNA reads TGTGCCAGCAGCCCCGACAGGGGGCAGAACTATGGCTACACCTTC. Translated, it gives CASSPDRGQNYGYTF.

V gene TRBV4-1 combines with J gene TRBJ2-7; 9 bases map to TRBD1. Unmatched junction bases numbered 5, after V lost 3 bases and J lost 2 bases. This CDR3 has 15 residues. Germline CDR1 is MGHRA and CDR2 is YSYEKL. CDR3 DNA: TGCGCCAGCAGCCAGTGGGGACAGGGAACCTACGAGCAGTACTTC. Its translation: CASSQWGQGTYEQYF.